This TCR beta chain stems from a study of T cell responses to AZD1222 COVID-19 vaccine. Whole-study findings and limits: Reportedly, close to half of spike-specific TCRs are directed against unmutated variant regions. Sampled repertoires all dated from after the peak T cell response.

The V gene's germline CDR1 is MDHEN and CDR2 SYDVKM. The CDR3 covers 14 residues. Trimming at V came to 3 bases and at J to 2 bases, leaving 4 bases not matched to a gene. Comments on this clone: What it binds is not known.

Only in-frame clones appear in the TCRdb table, and some are missing; sequencing was by immunoSEQ multiplex PCR. This table has 100,000 to 130,000 clones, about 93% appearing once. J is TRBJ2-7 and V is TRBV28; 7 nucleotides match TRBD2. The clonotype comes from an adult who received the AZD1222 COVID-19 vaccine. This material consisted of peripheral blood, taken 28 days after the second AZD1222 dose. The CDR3 sequence: CASSFLAATYEQYF. CDR3 DNA sequence: TGTGCCAGCAGTTTCCTAGCGGCCACCTACGAGCAGTACTTC.